Below are 20 T cell receptor beta chains sequenced from a single sample in a study of control samples from healthy donors and cancer patients. Sequenced by immunoSEQ multiplex PCR; TCRdb stores in-frame clones only, minus some. The table includes more than 30,000 clones, about four fifths detected once. Sequenced material: PBMCs. The receptors derive from a woman aged 55-69 years with lung cancer.

The J gene is TRBJ1-5, the V gene TRBV5-6; 7 bases fit TRBD1. Germline values: CDR1 SGHDT, CDR2 YYEEEE. V shed 2 bases, J shed 3 bases, and the junction held 5 bases outside the gene matches. This CDR3 has 15 amino acids. The CDR3, as DNA: TGTGCCAGCAGCTTTTACAGGGGAATCAATCAGCCCCAGCATTTT. It encodes CASSFYRGINQPQHF.

This chain uses TRBV7-3 with TRBJ2-2; no clear D. V lost 5 bases and J lost 3, with 4 bases in between. Germline V gives CDR1 SGHTA, CDR2 FQGTGA. This CDR3 is built from 12 residues. The CDR3 DNA reads as TGTGCCAGCAGCACGTACACCGGGGAGCTGTTTTTT. Encoded protein: CASSTYTGELFF.

On this clone: A junction end diverges from the germline sequence, so it may reflect a read error. The chain's CDR3 is CARSLGGGPGQPQHF. The DNA for the CDR3 is TGCGCCCGCAGCTTGGGGGGGGGCCCGGGGCAGCCCCAGCATTTT. This rearrangement joins TRBV5-1 to TRBJ1-5, with a tentative D call TRBD1 (6 bases). Germline V gene sequence: CDR1 SGHRS, CDR2 YFSETQ. This CDR3 is built from 15 residues. The whole variable domain, remainder taken from reference TRBV5-1 and TRBJ1-5, is KAGVTQTPRYLIKTRGQQVTLSCSPISGHRSVSWYQQTPGQGLQFLFEYFSETQRNKGNFPGRFSGRQFSNSRSEMNVSTLELGDSALYLCARSLGGGPGQPQHFGDGTRLSIL.

The V gene is TRBV20-1, the J gene TRBJ2-2; no definite D call. Trimming shortened V by 3 bases and J by 1 base, and 6 bases separated the two germline ends. This CDR3 spans 13 amino acids. The germline V gene has CDR1 DFQATT and CDR2 SNEGSKA (reference sequence). CDR3 in DNA: TGCAGTGCTAGTGGCCAGAACACCGGGGAGCTGTTTTTT. Translation gives CSASGQNTGELFF.

The rearrangement uses TRBV7-3 and TRBJ2-5; 10 bases map to TRBD1. The germline V gene encodes CDR1 SGHTA and CDR2 FQGTGA. The V gene end was trimmed by 4 bases and the J gene end by 1 base; junction bases not matched to a gene: 6. This CDR3 contains 16 residues. As DNA, the CDR3 is TGTGCCAGCAGCTCCCGGACAGGGGGGGTCCAAGAGACCCAGTACTTC. This sequence encodes CASSSRTGGVQETQYF. Based on the CDR3 plus reference TRBV7-3 and TRBJ2-5, the full variable domain is GAGVSQTPSNKVTEKGKYVELRCDPISGHTALYWYRQSLGQGPEFLIYFQGTGAADDSGLPNDRFFAVRPEGSVSTLKIQRTERGDSAVYLCASSSRTGGVQETQYFGPGTRLLVL.

The rearrangement joins TRBV12-3 or TRBV12-4 to TRBJ2-1, with TRBD1 matching over 9 bases. With V trimmed by 6 bases and J by 5 bases, 2 bases remained unmatched. The CDR3 runs to 13 residues. Here the CDR3 reads CASRGTGNNEQFF. The CDR3 bases are TGTGCCAGCAGGGGGACAGGGAACAATGAGCAGTTCTTC.

The chain uses TRBV25-1 and TRBJ1-1; D possibly corresponds to TRBD1 (5 bases). Germline CDR1 and CDR2: MGHDK and SYGVNS. Deletions cut 6 bases from V and 1 base from J, with 15 bases between. The CDR3 is 15 amino acids. CDR3 bases: TGTGCCAGCAGGAAATTAGGGGAGGAGAACACTGAAGCTTTCTTT. This gives the protein CASRKLGEENTEAFF.

Here the CDR3 reads CASSRDRGEAFF. The CDR3, as DNA: TGTGCCAGCAGCCGGGACAGGGGTGAAGCTTTCTTT. J is TRBJ1-1 and V is TRBV7-9, with 10 bases identical to TRBD1. Germline CDR1 and CDR2: SEHNR and FQNEAQ (reference sequence). J was trimmed by 7 bases and V by 5 bases; bases with no gene match: 1. This CDR3 spans 12 amino acids.

The rearrangement links TRBV19 to TRBJ2-6; 9 bases line up with TRBD1. Per germline, CDR1 LNHDA and CDR2 SQIVND (reference sequence). The CDR3 runs 18 residues. Trimming at V came to 3 bases and at J to 3 bases, leaving 9 bases not matched to a gene. The CDR3 DNA follows: TGTGCCAGTAGTATCAGGGTACAGGGGGCGCGTGGGGCCAACGTCCTGACTTTC. It specifies CASSIRVQGARGANVLTF.

V and J are TRBV29-1 and TRBJ2-7, with TRBD1 matching over 9 bases. Germline CDR1 reads SQVTM; CDR2 reads ANQGSEA. Trimming took 6 bases from V and 3 from J; bases not matched to a gene: 6. The CDR3 has 13 residues. CDR3 sequence reads: CSVEPGQGYEQYF. CDR3 DNA: TGCAGCGTGGAGCCGGGACAGGGCTACGAGCAGTACTTC.

V usage is TRBV2 and J usage is TRBJ1-4, with a tentative D call TRBD1 (5 bases). This CDR3 is built from 15 residues. Germline CDR1 and CDR2: SNHLY and FYNNEI. Trimming shortened V by 9 bases and J by 8 bases, and 22 bases separated the two germline ends. CDR3 residues: CASSEGQGMVEKLFF. The CDR3 coding sequence is TGTGCCAGTTCCGAGGGTCAGGGCATGGTAGAAAAACTGTTTTTT.

The rearrangement links TRBV7-2 to TRBJ1-5, with D maybe TRBD1 (5 bases). Trimming shortened V by 1 base and J by 1 base, and 8 bases separated the two germline ends. Germline assignment: CDR1 SGHTA and CDR2 FQGNSA. The CDR3 is made up of 15 amino acids. CDR3 sequence (DNA): TGTGCCAGCAGCTTAGTTGGGGACAGCAATCAGCCCCAGCATTTT. Protein sequence: CASSLVGDSNQPQHF.

J is TRBJ2-1 and V is TRBV7-2; perhaps TRBD1 as D (5 bases). The V and J ends lost 5 bases and 9 bases respectively, with 8 bases between them. CDR1 is SGHTA, CDR2 FQGNSA, per germline. The CDR3 contains 11 residues. Here the CDR3 reads CASSVQVEQFF. The CDR3 nucleotides are TGTGCCAGCAGCGTACAGGTTGAGCAGTTCTTC. The full variable domain, its missing parts supplied by reference TRBV7-2 and TRBJ2-1, is GAGVSQSPSNKVTEKGKDVELRCDPISGHTALYWYRQSLGQGLEFLIYFQGNSAPDKSGLPSDRFSAERTGGSVSTLTIQRTQQEDSAVYLCASSVQVEQFFGPGTRLTVL.

The CDR3 region has the DNA TGTGCCAGTAGTATCCAAAGGGGAAACTATGGCTACACCTTC. Its translation is CASSIQRGNYGYTF. The rearrangement uses TRBV19 and TRBJ1-2; tentatively, D is TRBD1 (5 bases). V lost 3 bases to trimming and J lost 2 bases, with 10 bases between them. The germline CDR1 and CDR2 sequences are LNHDA and SQIVND (reference sequence). The CDR3 spans 14 residues.

The CDR3 DNA reads as TGTGCCAGCTCACCATTAGTGGGAGGTATGAACACTGAAGCTTTCTTT. The encoded protein is CASSPLVGGMNTEAFF. The chain uses TRBV18 and TRBJ1-1, with D unresolved. The V gene's germline CDR1 is KGHSH and CDR2 LQKENI. V lost 2 bases and J lost 0, with 13 bases in between. The CDR3 extends over 16 amino acids.

J is TRBJ1-2 and V is TRBV7-3, with 7 bases that match TRBD1. The length of the CDR3 is 13 residues. The junction had 6 bases not matched to a gene; V was cut back by 3 bases and J by 8 bases. CDR1 and CDR2 from the germline V gene are SGHTA and FQGTGA. CDR3 amino acids: CASSFRQGQGYTF. The CDR3 DNA sequence: TGTGCCAGCAGCTTCAGACAGGGACAGGGCTACACCTTC.

The genes are TRBV10-3 and TRBJ1-4; no firm D call. This CDR3 has 14 residues. The germline V gene has CDR1 ENHRY and CDR2 SYGVKD. The germline V and J ends were trimmed by 2 bases and 5 bases, with 9 bases remaining between them. The chain's CDR3 is CAISEPNPNEKLFF. CDR3 coding DNA: TGTGCCATCAGTGAGCCCAACCCAAATGAAAAACTGTTTTTT.

The chain is built from TRBV11-3 and TRBJ2-1, with 10 bases matching TRBD1. There are 15 residues in the CDR3. V was pared by 1 base and J by 7 bases, with 4 bases of the junction left unmatched. Germline V lookup: CDR1 SGHNT, CDR2 YENEEA. The CDR3 DNA sequence: TGTGCCAGCAGCTTAGGGGGACAGGGGAAGAATGAGCAGTTCTTC. Protein sequence: CASSLGGQGKNEQFF.

CDR3 DNA: TGTGCCAGCAGCTTAGTCCGGAATGAGCAGTTCTTC. As protein: CASSLVRNEQFF. This chain uses TRBV7-9 with TRBJ2-1; no definite D call. Trimming cost V 1 base and J 7 bases, with 5 bases left between them. There are 12 residues in the CDR3. Per the germline V gene, CDR1 is SEHNR and CDR2 is FQNEAQ (reference sequence). Supplemented by reference TRBV7-9 and TRBJ2-1, the full variable domain reads DTGVSQNPRHKITKRGQNVTFRCDPISEHNRLYWYRQTLGQGPEFLTYFQNEAQLEKSRLLSDRFSAERPKGSFSTLEIQRTEQGDSAMYLCASSLVRNEQFFGPGTRLTVL.

The J gene is TRBJ1-1, the V gene TRBV19, with TRBD1 identical over 10 bases. Germline V CDR1 and CDR2: LNHDA, SQIVND (reference sequence). The CDR3 is 15 amino acids. V lost 1 base, J lost 12 bases, and 11 bases stayed unmatched. CDR3 sequence reads: CASSIGGTGATLTFF. The CDR3 DNA follows: TGTGCCAGTAGTATAGGGGGGACAGGGGCCACTCTGACTTTCTTT. Filled out from reference TRBV19 and TRBJ1-1, the complete variable domain reads DGGITQSPKYLFRKEGQNVTLSCEQNLNHDAMYWYRQDPGQGLRLIYYSQIVNDFQKGDIAEGYSVSREKKESFPLTVTSAQKNPTAFYLCASSIGGTGATLTFFGQGTRLTVV.